This TCR beta chain comes out of a study of cytomegalovirus exposure and HLA in healthy donors. Findings and limits, study-wide: An analysis that came later showed most CMV-associated TCR beta chains appearing HLA-restricted. More clonal expansion characterized HLA-associated TCR beta chains than equally common others in a later analysis.

About this clone: Antigen specificity is unknown.

Regarding donors, all were healthy bone marrow donors. Nominally healthy donors provided the samples, though records likely missed some immune exposures. PCR used 60 Vbeta primers and 13 Jbeta primers. Measured with immunoSEQ multiplex PCR; TCRdb has only the in-frame clones, and not every one. The sample shows 140,000 or so clones, around 66% of them seen only once. The CDR3 loop spans 15 amino acids. Germline CDR1 SGHRS, CDR2 YFSETQ. The V and J ends lost 0 bases and 8 bases, in that order; junction bases with no gene match: 7. Sequenced: PBMCs. V is TRBV5-1 and J is TRBJ1-4, with 7 nucleotides matching TRBD1. The receptor was derived from a woman in her fifties or sixties in good health and CMV-seronegative. The CDR3 DNA sequence: TGCGCCAGCAGCTTGGGTTCAGGGGGAAACGAAAAACTGTTTTTT. Translation gives CASSLGSGGNEKLFF.